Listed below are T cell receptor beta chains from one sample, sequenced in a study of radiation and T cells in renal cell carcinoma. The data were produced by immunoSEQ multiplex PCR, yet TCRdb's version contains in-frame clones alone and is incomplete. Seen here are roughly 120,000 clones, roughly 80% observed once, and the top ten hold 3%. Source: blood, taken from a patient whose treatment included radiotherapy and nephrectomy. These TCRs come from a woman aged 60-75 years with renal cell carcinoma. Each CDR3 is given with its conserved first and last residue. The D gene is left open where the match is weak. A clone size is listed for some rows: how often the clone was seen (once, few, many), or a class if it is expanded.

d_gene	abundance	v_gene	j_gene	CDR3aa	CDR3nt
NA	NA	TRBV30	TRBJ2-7	CAWSSTLLEQYF	TGTGCCTGGAGTTCAACTTTGCTGGAGCAGTACTTC
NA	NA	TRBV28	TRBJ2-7	CASSLVGYSYEQYF	TGTGCCAGCAGTTTAGTGGGATACTCCTACGAGCAGTACTTC
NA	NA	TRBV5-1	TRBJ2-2	CASSFTRPTGELFF	TGCGCCAGCAGCTTCACGAGACCCACCGGGGAGCTGTTTTTT
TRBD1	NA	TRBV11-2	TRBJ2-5	CASSSHRGPQETQYF	TGTGCCAGCAGCTCGCACAGGGGACCCCAAGAGACCCAGTACTTC
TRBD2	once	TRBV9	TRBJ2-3	CASSPLAGGRTDTQYF	TGTGCCAGCAGCCCTCTAGCGGGAGGACGTACAGATACGCAGTATTTT
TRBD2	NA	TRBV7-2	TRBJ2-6	CASSLGLAGRSGANVLTF	TGTGCCAGCAGCTTAGGACTAGCGGGGAGATCTGGGGCCAACGTCCTGACTTTC
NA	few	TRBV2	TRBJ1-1	CATSQRENTEAFF	TGTGCCACCAGTCAGAGGGAGAACACTGAAGCTTTCTTT
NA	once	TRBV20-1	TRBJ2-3	CSASPGDTQYF	TGCAGTGCTAGCCCCGGGGATACGCAGTATTTT
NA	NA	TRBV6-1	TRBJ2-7	CASSVEGLYEQYF	TGTGCCAGCAGTGTGGAAGGGTTATACGAGCAGTACTTC
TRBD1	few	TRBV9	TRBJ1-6	CASTPGQINSPLHF	TGTGCCTCAACCCCGGGACAGATCAATTCACCCCTCCACTTT
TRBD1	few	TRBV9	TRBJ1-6	CASSVVAGQGNSPLHF	TGTGCCAGCAGCGTAGTAGCCGGACAGGGGAATTCACCCCTCCACTTT
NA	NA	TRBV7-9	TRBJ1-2	CASSKQDFYGYTF	TGTGCCAGCAGCAAACAGGATTTCTATGGCTACACCTTC
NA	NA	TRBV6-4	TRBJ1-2	CASSDSFYTGALDYGYTF	TGTGCCAGCAGTGACTCCTTCTACACGGGGGCATTGGACTATGGCTACACCTTC
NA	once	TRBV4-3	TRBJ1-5	CASSQDGFSDQPQHF	TGCGCCAGCAGCCAGGACGGGTTCTCCGATCAGCCCCAGCATTTT
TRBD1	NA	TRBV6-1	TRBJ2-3	CASSVDRVHTDTQYF	TGTGCCAGCAGTGTGGACAGGGTACACACAGATACGCAGTATTTT
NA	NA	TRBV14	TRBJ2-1	CASSQGPGDGAYNEQFF	TGTGCCAGCAGCCAAGGGCCCGGGGATGGGGCATACAATGAGCAGTTCTTC
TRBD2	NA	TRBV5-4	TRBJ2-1	CASSSGTSGNYNEQFF	TGTGCCAGCAGCTCGGGGACTAGCGGGAACTACAATGAGCAGTTCTTC
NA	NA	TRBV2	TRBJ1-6	CASGQDPPSPLHF	TGTGCCAGCGGGCAGGACCCTCCCTCACCCCTCCACTTT
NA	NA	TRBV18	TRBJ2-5	CASSPSTSWETQYF	TGTGCCAGCTCACCCTCGACTAGTTGGGAGACCCAGTACTTC
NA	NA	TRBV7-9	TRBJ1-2	CASSFAGGYGYTF	TGTGCCAGCAGCTTTGCAGGCGGCTATGGCTACACCTTC
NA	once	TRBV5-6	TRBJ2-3	CASTIGRAPSTDTQYF	TGTGCCAGCACCATAGGCCGGGCACCTAGCACAGATACGCAGTATTTT
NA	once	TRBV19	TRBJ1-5	CAGGQHLNQPQHF	TGTGCAGGTGGACAGCACCTCAATCAGCCCCAGCATTTT
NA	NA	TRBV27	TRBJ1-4	CASRSQGANEKLFF	TGTGCCAGCAGGAGCCAGGGAGCTAATGAAAAACTGTTTTTT
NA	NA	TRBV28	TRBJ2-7	CASSLGVEQYF	TGTGCCAGCAGTCTTGGGGTCGAGCAGTACTTC
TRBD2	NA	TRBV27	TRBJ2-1	CASRLSGSAAYNEQFF	TGTGCCAGCCGACTTAGCGGGAGCGCTGCCTACAATGAGCAGTTCTTC
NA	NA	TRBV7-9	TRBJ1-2	CASSLAGRVEYGYTF	TGTGCCAGCAGCTTAGCCGGCAGGGTAGAGTATGGCTACACCTTC
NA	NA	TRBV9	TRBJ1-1	CASSVDRNTEAFF	TGTGCCAGCAGCGTAGACAGGAACACTGAAGCTTTCTTT
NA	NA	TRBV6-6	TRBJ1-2	CASSYGAPGYGYTF	TGTGCCAGCAGTTACGGGGCCCCGGGCTATGGCTACACCTTC
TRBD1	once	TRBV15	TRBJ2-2	CATTPGQGPLGGTGELFF	TGTGCCACCACCCCGGGACAGGGGCCACTGGGGGGGACCGGGGAGCTGTTTTTT
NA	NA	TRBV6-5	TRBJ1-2	CASSRHSDTNYGYTF	TGTGCCAGCAGTCGACACAGCGATACTAACTATGGCTACACCTTC
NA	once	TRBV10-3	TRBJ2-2	CAISDGAGATGELFF	TGTGCCATCAGTGACGGGGCAGGGGCCACCGGGGAGCTGTTTTTT
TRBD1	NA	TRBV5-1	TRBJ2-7	CASSSGQGDHEQYF	TGCGCCAGCAGCTCGGGACAGGGGGACCACGAGCAGTACTTC
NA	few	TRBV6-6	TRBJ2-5	CASGGVQETQYF	TGTGCGTCAGGAGGGGTCCAGGAGACCCAGTACTTC
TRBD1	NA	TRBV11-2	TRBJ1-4	CASQGAAGEKLFF	TGTGCCAGCCAGGGGGCGGCGGGTGAAAAACTGTTTTTT
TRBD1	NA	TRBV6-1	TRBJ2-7	CASSEQWTGGYEQYF	TGTGCCAGCAGTGAACAGTGGACAGGGGGTTACGAGCAGTACTTC
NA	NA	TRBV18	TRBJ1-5	CASSPRSEGTQPQHF	TGTGCCAGCTCACCACGATCTGAGGGAACCCAGCCCCAGCATTTT
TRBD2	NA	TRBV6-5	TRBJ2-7	CASKSVRGELYEQYF	TGTGCCAGCAAGTCCGTACGGGGGGAACTCTACGAGCAGTACTTC
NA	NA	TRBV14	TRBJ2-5	CASSSHRGDPLQYF	TGTGCCAGCAGCTCCCACCGAGGGGACCCGTTGCAGTACTTC
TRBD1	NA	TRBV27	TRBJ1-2	CASSLEPGGYGYTF	TGTGCCAGCAGTTTAGAGCCAGGGGGTTATGGCTACACCTTC
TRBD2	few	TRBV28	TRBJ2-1	CASSSAAAGENYNEQFF	TGTGCCAGCAGTTCCGCCGCAGCGGGAGAGAACTACAATGAGCAGTTCTTC
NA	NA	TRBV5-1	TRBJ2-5	CASSLARRNAGETQYF	TGCGCCAGCAGCTTAGCACGACGGAACGCGGGGGAGACCCAGTACTTC
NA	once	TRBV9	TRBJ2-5	CASSVASRVQETQYF	TGTGCCAGCAGCGTAGCTTCGAGGGTTCAAGAGACCCAGTACTTC
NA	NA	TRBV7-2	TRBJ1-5	CASSLVLAGQPQHF	TGTGCCAGCAGCTTAGTCCTGGCAGGGCAGCCCCAGCATTTT
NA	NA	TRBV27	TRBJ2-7	CASRFAVPGSSGEQYF	TGTGCCAGCAGGTTCGCGGTTCCCGGGAGTTCTGGGGAGCAGTACTTC
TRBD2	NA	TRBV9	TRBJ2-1	CASSTQRTSGGPTNNEQFF	TGTGCCAGCAGCACGCAGAGGACTAGCGGGGGTCCAACCAACAATGAGCAGTTCTTC
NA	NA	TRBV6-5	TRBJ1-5	CASKGHVGQPQHF	TGTGCCAGCAAGGGACATGTCGGGCAGCCCCAGCATTTT
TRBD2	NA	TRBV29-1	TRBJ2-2	CCVRGGRTGELFF	TGCTGCGTGCGGGGGGGGCGCACCGGGGAGCTGTTTTTT
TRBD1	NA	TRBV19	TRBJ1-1	CASQMDRARTEAFF	TGTGCCAGCCAAATGGACAGGGCCCGCACTGAAGCTTTCTTT
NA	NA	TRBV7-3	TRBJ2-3	CASSSARGGSTDTQYF	TGTGCCAGCAGCTCTGCTCGGGGCGGCAGCACAGATACGCAGTATTTT
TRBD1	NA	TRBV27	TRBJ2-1	CASSQTTGGYNEQFF	TGTGCCAGCAGTCAAACGACAGGGGGCTACAATGAGCAGTTCTTC
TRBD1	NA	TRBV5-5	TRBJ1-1	CASSLQGANTEAFF	TGTGCCAGCAGCTTGCAGGGGGCGAATACTGAAGCTTTCTTT
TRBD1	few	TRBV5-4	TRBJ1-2	CASSLSTGGANYGYTF	TGTGCCAGCAGCTTGAGTACAGGGGGTGCGAACTATGGCTACACCTTC